The 3 T cell receptor beta chains listed next were all sequenced from one sample in a study of blood T cell repertoires in COVID-19. This table comes from immunoSEQ multiplex PCR, and its TCRdb copy is limited to in-frame clones, with some not included. The table lists roughly 290,000 clones, about nine tenths of them singletons, with 1.5% to 2% in the top ten. Material: PBMCs or T cells enriched from blood (not recorded which). Source of these receptors: a woman between 35 and 50 years old who had recovered from COVID-19.

This clone appeared once. The CDR3 nucleotides are TGTGCCAGCAGCCCCCAAATGACTAGACACGAAAACATTCAGTACTTC. This translates into CASSPQMTRHENIQYF. This chain connects TRBV3-1 (or the pseudogene TRBV3-2) to TRBJ2-4, with a tentative D call TRBD2 (6 bases). The V gene lost 4 bases and the J gene lost 5 bases, with 18 bases spanning the gap. The CDR3 consists of 16 residues. Germline V gives CDR1 LGHDT, CDR2 YNNKEL (reference sequence).

This clone came up a few times. This sequence joins TRBV10-3 and TRBJ2-3, with D uncertain. The CDR3 totals 15 residues. Germline assignment: CDR1 ENHRY and CDR2 SYGVKD. V lost 3 bases and J 0 bases, leaving 10 bases between the germline ends. The CDR3 protein is CAISDQLTSTDTQYF. As DNA, the CDR3 is TGTGCCATCAGTGATCAACTAACTAGCACAGATACGCAGTATTTT.

The genes are TRBV12-3 or TRBV12-4 and TRBJ2-1; possibly TRBD2 for D (6 bases). The CDR3 loop spans 13 amino acids. Trimming removed 6 bases at V and 2 bases at J, with 8 bases between. CDR3: CASRLAPYNEQFF. As DNA, the CDR3 is TGTGCCAGCAGACTAGCTCCCTACAATGAGCAGTTCTTC.